The rows below give T cell receptor beta chains drawn from one sample of a study of blood T cell repertoires in COVID-19. Some clones are missing from TCRdb's copy, which holds only in-frame ones; the method was immunoSEQ multiplex PCR. The sample records roughly 180,000 clones, approximately 80% being singletons. The sequencing sample was made of peripheral blood. These receptor sequences come from a woman aged 45-60 years with active or convalescent COVID-19. The CDR3 runs from the conserved cysteine through the conserved F or W. A D gene is named only where the DNA matches it firmly. Only part of the rows carry a size: once, few, many, or a class if the clone is expanded.

d_call: NA
clone_size: NA
j_call: TRBJ1-2
v_call: TRBV7-9
cdr3_aa: CASSYPGNYGYTF
cdr3_nt: TGTGCCAGCAGCTACCCCGGGAACTATGGCTACACCTTC

d_call: TRBD1
clone_size: NA
j_call: TRBJ2-1
v_call: TRBV5-4
cdr3_aa: CASSLPGQGRSEQFF
cdr3_nt: TGTGCCAGCAGCTTGCCGGGACAGGGGCGGAGTGAGCAGTTCTTC

d_call: TRBD2
clone_size: NA
j_call: TRBJ2-1
v_call: TRBV4-3
cdr3_aa: CASSHASGRTYNEQFF
cdr3_nt: TGCGCCAGCAGCCATGCTAGCGGGAGGACCTACAATGAGCAGTTCTTC

d_call: NA
clone_size: NA
j_call: TRBJ1-5
v_call: TRBV15
cdr3_aa: CATSSPRARPGQPQHF
cdr3_nt: TGTGCCACCAGCTCTCCCCGGGCCCGGCCGGGACAGCCCCAGCATTTT

d_call: NA
clone_size: NA
j_call: TRBJ2-5
v_call: TRBV7-6
cdr3_aa: CASRPRLSGRARGGETQYF
cdr3_nt: TGTGCCAGCAGGCCTCGGCTCAGCGGGCGCGCTAGGGGTGGAGAGACCCAGTACTTC

d_call: TRBD2
clone_size: NA
j_call: TRBJ2-7
v_call: TRBV27
cdr3_aa: CASSYGTSGTGEQYF
cdr3_nt: TGTGCCAGCAGTTACGGGACTAGCGGGACGGGCGAGCAGTACTTC

d_call: NA
clone_size: NA
j_call: TRBJ1-3
v_call: TRBV30
cdr3_aa: CAWSRLWGTGRSGNTIYF
cdr3_nt: TGTGCCTGGAGCAGGCTTTGGGGCACAGGTCGCTCTGGAAACACCATATATTTT

d_call: NA
clone_size: once
j_call: TRBJ1-1
v_call: TRBV29-1
cdr3_aa: CSVGDMNTEAFF
cdr3_nt: TGCAGCGTGGGGGACATGAACACTGAAGCTTTCTTT

d_call: TRBD1
clone_size: NA
j_call: TRBJ2-5
v_call: TRBV6-6
cdr3_aa: CASRGQGTETQYF
cdr3_nt: TGTGCCAGCAGGGGACAGGGGACGGAGACCCAGTACTTC

d_call: NA
clone_size: few
j_call: TRBJ2-5
v_call: TRBV19
cdr3_aa: CASSIGTEETQYF
cdr3_nt: TGTGCCAGTAGTATAGGGACAGAAGAGACCCAGTACTTC

d_call: NA
clone_size: few
j_call: TRBJ2-2
v_call: TRBV21-1
cdr3_aa: CASSKGWAGPNTGELFF
cdr3_nt: TGTGCCAGCAGCAAAGGGTGGGCGGGGCCTAACACCGGGGAGCTGTTTTTT

d_call: NA
clone_size: many
j_call: TRBJ1-6
v_call: TRBV27
cdr3_aa: CASSFGQINSPLHF
cdr3_nt: TGTGCCAGCAGTTTTGGCCAGATTAATTCACCCCTCCACTTT

d_call: NA
clone_size: NA
j_call: TRBJ1-3
v_call: TRBV19
cdr3_aa: CASRWAGATGNTIYF
cdr3_nt: TGTGCCAGTAGGTGGGCGGGGGCGACTGGAAACACCATATATTTT

d_call: TRBD1
clone_size: few
j_call: TRBJ1-2
v_call: TRBV4-3
cdr3_aa: CASSQDGGQLYGYTF
cdr3_nt: TGCGCCAGCAGCCAAGATGGGGGACAGCTCTATGGCTACACCTTC

d_call: NA
clone_size: NA
j_call: TRBJ1-3
v_call: TRBV28
cdr3_aa: CASSLTGSGNTIYF
cdr3_nt: TGTGCCAGCAGTTTAACAGGGTCCGGAAACACCATATATTTT

d_call: TRBD1
clone_size: NA
j_call: TRBJ1-2
v_call: TRBV25-1
cdr3_aa: CASSEARDRGIGYTF
cdr3_nt: TGTGCCAGCAGTGAAGCGCGGGACAGGGGGATTGGCTACACCTTC